Below, 19 T cell receptor beta chains from the same sample are listed, as sequenced in a study of T cell repertoires in cytomegalovirus infection. TCRdb re-called the reads with MiXCR, one entry per CDR3 protein. The repertoire has about 700,000 distinct CDR3 sequences, 33% of them found once; the top ten carry roughly 20%. Their antigens remain unidentified. The starting material was cultured PBMCs, obtained from culture after CMV antigen stimulation. The receptor source for this set is a human donor in good health (CMV status not recorded). Some clones in this sample may be carry-over from other donors' samples.

This clonotype was observed a handful of times. The gene calls are TRBV7-2 and TRBJ2-7; no definite D call. V lost 8 bases and J lost 0, with 14 bases in between. Germline lookup yields CDR1 SGHTA and CDR2 FQGNSA. This CDR3 region has 14 residues. CDR3 amino acids: CASVKDGHSYEQYF. The CDR3 DNA reads as TGTGCCAGCGTCAAAGACGGTCACTCCTACGAGCAGTACTTC.

The chain recombines TRBV6-1 with TRBJ1-4; D gene ambiguous. Germline loops: CDR1 MNHNS, CDR2 SASEGT. This CDR3 spans 15 amino acids. Trimming took off 1 base at V and 6 bases at J, with 12 bases between the two ends. Written as DNA, the CDR3 is TGTGCCAGCAGTGAAGACAGAACCGCGTATGAAAAACTGTTTTTT. Protein product: CASSEDRTAYEKLFF.

The rearrangement uses TRBV29-1 and TRBJ2-3; a possible D gene is TRBD1 (5 bases). V was cut by 6 bases and J by 0 bases, with 16 bases left in between. Germline assignment: CDR1 SQVTM and CDR2 ANQGSEA. This CDR3 is built from 15 residues. The CDR3 DNA reads as TGCAGCGTGTCGACAAGGGGTCTTAGCACAGATACGCAGTATTTT. Translating gives CSVSTRGLSTDTQYF.

The sample holds many counts of this clonotype. The chain uses TRBV12-3 or TRBV12-4 and TRBJ1-2; the match to TRBD1 covers 7 bases. V was clipped by 7 bases and J by 2 bases; unmatched bases: 4. CDR3 length equals 13 residues. CDR3 nucleotides: TGTGCCAGCACTACGACAGGGAACTATGGCTACACCTTC. Protein: CASTTTGNYGYTF.

The rearrangement uses TRBV7-2 and TRBJ2-2; either TRBD1 or TRBD2 may supply D (5 bases each). Trimming left V 7 bases short and J 4 bases short, with 16 bases between. This CDR3 comprises 15 residues. CDR1 and CDR2 (germline): SGHTA, FQGNSA. The CDR3, as DNA: TGTGCCAGCAAGGGTGGGGGTGTCAGCACCGGGGAGCTGTTTTTT. Its protein is CASKGGGVSTGELFF. The variable domain in full, completed from reference TRBV7-2 and TRBJ2-2, reads GAGVSQSPSNKVTEKGKDVELRCDPISGHTALYWYRQSLGQGLEFLIYFQGNSAPDKSGLPSDRFSAERTGGSVSTLTIQRTQQEDSAVYLCASKGGGVSTGELFFGEGSRLTVL.

This clonotype was counted ten times or more. This chain connects TRBV12-3 or TRBV12-4 to TRBJ2-5, with 11 bases aligning to TRBD2. Losses at the gene ends were 5 bases for V and 4 bases for J; bases not matched to a gene: 3. The CDR3 length is 14 residues. For the CDR3, the DNA is TGTGCCAGCAGTCTGACTAGCGGGACAGAGACCCAGTACTTC. Translated: CASSLTSGTETQYF.

This clonotype occurred a few times. DNA of the CDR3: TGTGCCAGCAGTTTATTGGGAGGTGCGGGCACTGAAGCTTTCTTT. Translating gives CASSLLGGAGTEAFF. The V call is TRBV12-3 or TRBV12-4, the J call TRBJ1-1; D unresolved. The V end was cut by 2 bases, the J end by 4 bases, with 14 bases between. This CDR3 has 15 residues.

This clonotype has a handful of counts. The chain employs TRBV29-1 and TRBJ1-1, with D hard to call. Germline assignment: CDR1 SQVTM and CDR2 ANQGSEA. The V gene lost 5 bases and the J gene lost 1 base, with 5 bases spanning the gap. This CDR3 is built from 11 residues. The CDR3 spells CSVTPNTEAFF. DNA for the CDR3: TGCAGCGTTACCCCGAACACTGAAGCTTTCTTT.

Concerning this clonotype: The junction departs from germline at one end; a sequencing error may be responsible. The chain employs TRBV27 and TRBJ2-1; D is undetermined. Germline assignment: CDR1 MNHEY and CDR2 SMNVEV (reference sequence). CDR3 length: 16 amino acids. In DNA form, the CDR3 reads TGTGCCAGCAGTCCCCGGCGGATACTATCCTCCAATGAGCAGTTCTTC. Translated, it gives CASSPRRILSSNEQFF.

Turning to this clonotype: As the CDR3 is not closed by the conserved phenylalanine or tryptophan, this likely results from a read error. The rearrangement links TRBV5-4 to TRBJ2-3, with 10 nucleotides matching TRBD1. This CDR3 is 16 amino acids long. Germline values: CDR1 SGHNT, CDR2 YYREEE (reference sequence). V lost 0 bases and J lost 0; bases outside the gene matches: 1. CDR3 sequence reads: CASSLGTGGSTDTQYC. CDR3 DNA sequence: TGTGCCAGCAGCTTGGGGACAGGGGGGAGCACAGATACGCAGTATTGT.

The chain joins TRBV23-1 to TRBJ2-1; 9 bases are shared with TRBD1. TRBV23-1 carries the ORF label, with uncertain function. The trim removed 4 bases at V and 6 bases at J, leaving 10 bases unmatched. This CDR3 region has 16 residues. Written as DNA, the CDR3 is TGCGCCAGCAGTCTATACTGGGACAGGGTTGGCAATGAGCAGTTCTTC. Translating it yields CASSLYWDRVGNEQFF.

This clonotype has more than one count but fewer than ten. The chain couples TRBV7-2 to TRBJ2-7; D not resolved. CDR3 length: 14 amino acids. Trimming took 2 bases from V and 4 from J, leaving 12 bases between them. Germline CDR1 and CDR2: SGHTA and FQGNSA. CDR3 sequence reads: CASSLRTPPYEQYF. The CDR3 DNA is TGTGCCAGCAGCTTACGGACCCCTCCGTACGAGCAGTACTTC.

This clonotype occurred a few times. The chain recombines TRBV7-6 with TRBJ2-7, with 12 bases lining up with TRBD2. The ends lost 5 bases at V and 1 base at J; junction bases unmatched: 6. This CDR3 comprises 16 residues. The V gene's germline CDR1 is SGHVS and CDR2 FNYEAQ. The chain's CDR3 is CASSTPLAGGSYEQYF. CDR3 bases: TGTGCCAGCAGCACACCACTAGCGGGAGGATCCTACGAGCAGTACTTC.

The chain joins TRBV7-9 to TRBJ1-1; D might be TRBD1 (5 bases). Germline V CDR1 and CDR2: SEHNR, FQNEAQ (reference sequence). The CDR3 spans 14 residues. V dropped 4 bases and J dropped 7 bases, with 16 bases sitting between them. The CDR3 protein is CASSSSGTHDEAFF. Written as DNA, the CDR3 is TGTGCCAGCAGCTCATCCGGGACTCATGATGAAGCTTTCTTT.

The chain employs TRBV4-1 and TRBJ2-1; 8 positions agree with TRBD1. The CDR3 length is 16 residues. After removal of 4 bases from V and 0 bases from J, the junction contained 5 bases not matched to a gene. Germline V lookup: CDR1 MGHRA, CDR2 YSYEKL. Written as DNA, the CDR3 is TGCGCCAGCAGCCCGACAGGGGCGGCCTCCTACAATGAGCAGTTCTTC. As protein: CASSPTGAASYNEQFF.

This clonotype was counted a few times. The rearrangement links TRBV7-8 to TRBJ2-3, with TRBD2 matching 10 bases. Trimming took 4 bases from V and 1 from J; bases not matched to a gene: 8. This CDR3 has 17 amino acids. The germline V gene has CDR1 SGHVS and CDR2 FQNEAQ. DNA for the CDR3: TGTGCCAGCAGCTCTGACGGACTAGCGGACGGCACAGATACGCAGTATTTT. The encoded protein is CASSSDGLADGTDTQYF.

This clonotype was seen a few times. This chain uses TRBV28 with TRBJ2-4, with a tentative D call TRBD2 (6 bases). The CDR3 contains 15 residues. Trimming pared 7 bases from V and 8 bases from J, leaving 21 bases between. CDR1 MDHEN and CDR2 SYDVKM come from the germline V gene. DNA for the CDR3: TGTGCCAGCAATCAAGGGGAACATGGGGAGGACATTCAGTACTTC. It encodes CASNQGEHGEDIQYF. Full variable domain (remainder filled in from reference TRBV28 and TRBJ2-4): DVKVTQSSRYLVKRTGEKVFLECVQDMDHENMFWYRQDPGLGLRLIYFSYDVKMKEKGDIPEGYSVSREKKERFSLILESASTNQTSMYLCASNQGEHGEDIQYFGAGTRLSVL.

This clonotype was detected many times. The chain couples TRBV7-2 to TRBJ1-5, with a tentative D call TRBD1 (6 bases). V lost 4 bases and J 6 bases, leaving 13 bases between the germline ends. The length of the CDR3 is 14 residues. Germline V gives CDR1 SGHTA, CDR2 FQGNSA. The chain's CDR3 is CASSSQGWGQPQHF. For the CDR3, the DNA is TGTGCCAGCAGCTCTCAGGGGTGGGGTCAGCCCCAGCATTTT.

In its sample, this clonotype was seen a few times. This rearrangement joins TRBV7-9 to TRBJ1-1; tentatively, D is TRBD1 (5 bases). The CDR3 is made up of 14 amino acids. Between the trimmed V and J ends, which lost 11 bases and 1 base, there was a span of 17 bases. Germline values: CDR1 SEHNR, CDR2 FQNEAQ (reference sequence). The CDR3 DNA sequence: TGTGCCGCACTCCCCACGGGGCAGAACACTGAAGCTTTCTTT. Translating it yields CAALPTGQNTEAFF. Together with reference TRBV7-9 and TRBJ1-1, the CDR3 gives the full variable domain: DTGVSQNPRHKITKRGQNVTFRCDPISEHNRLYWYRQTLGQGPEFLTYFQNEAQLEKSRLLSDRFSAERPKGSFSTLEIQRTEQGDSAMYLCAALPTGQNTEAFFGQGTRLTVV.